This is a list of T cell receptor beta chains from one sample in a study of blood T cells in healthy people across ages. TCRdb reprocessed the 5' RACE reads via MiXCR and lists one record per CDR3 protein. The table includes about 780,000 distinct CDR3 sequences, about 62% detected once. Sequencing used blood. The receptor source for this set is a man aged 25 to 45 in good health. The conserved cysteine and the conserved F or W are not part of the CDR3 here.

CDR3 protein: ATSDIANSGANVLT
J gene: TRBJ2-6
V gene: TRBV24-1

CDR3 protein: ASSYSRGHIQY
J gene: TRBJ2-4
V gene: TRBV6-6

CDR3 protein: ASSLAGLASSYEQY
J gene: TRBJ2-7
V gene: TRBV7-2

CDR3 protein: ASSRASGGKSSYNEQF
J gene: TRBJ2-1
V gene: TRBV19

CDR3 protein: ASSPAAGTDTDTQY
J gene: TRBJ2-3
V gene: TRBV3-1

CDR3 protein: ASTAGRGLYEQY
J gene: -
V gene: TRBV28

CDR3 protein: ASSLDKPGEKLF
J gene: TRBJ1-4
V gene: TRBV14

CDR3 protein: SAPRGVSGGRRNEQF
J gene: TRBJ2-1
V gene: TRBV20-1

CDR3 protein: ASTVSAGTLH
J gene: TRBJ1-6
V gene: TRBV12-3/TRBV12-4

CDR3 protein: ASSIMNTEAF
J gene: TRBJ1-1
V gene: TRBV6-1

CDR3 protein: ASSSSLAGTPISTDTQY
J gene: TRBJ2-3
V gene: TRBV7-2

CDR3 protein: ASSQDLGTGVEQETQY
J gene: TRBJ2-5
V gene: TRBV3-1

CDR3 protein: ASSASRDRASDEQY
J gene: -
V gene: TRBV7-2

CDR3 protein: SARWGLNEQF
J gene: TRBJ2-1
V gene: TRBV20-1

CDR3 protein: ASSLEVAGSSGANVLT
J gene: TRBJ2-6
V gene: TRBV5-6

CDR3 protein: ASSTSSGGHNEQF
J gene: TRBJ2-1
V gene: TRBV7-7

CDR3 protein: ATSPSGRGKTQY
J gene: TRBJ2-5
V gene: TRBV15

CDR3 protein: SVPRGAFTDTQY
J gene: TRBJ2-3
V gene: TRBV29-1

CDR3 protein: SATRQGGSYEQY
J gene: TRBJ2-7
V gene: TRBV20-1

CDR3 protein: ASSRWDRSYEQY
J gene: TRBJ2-7
V gene: TRBV12-3/TRBV12-4

CDR3 protein: ASSLTGTRNTGELF
J gene: TRBJ2-2
V gene: TRBV7-3

CDR3 protein: ASSLVNQATDTQY
J gene: TRBJ2-3
V gene: TRBV7-9

CDR3 protein: ASSLRGQGARGEQF
J gene: TRBJ2-1
V gene: TRBV11-1

CDR3 protein: ASSLRAGGPYEQY
J gene: -
V gene: TRBV7-3

CDR3 protein: ASSKPRYEQY
J gene: TRBJ2-7
V gene: TRBV6-1

CDR3 protein: ASSPPITSGSRNEQF
J gene: TRBJ2-1
V gene: TRBV18

CDR3 protein: SARKTGGNQPQH
J gene: TRBJ1-5
V gene: TRBV20-1

CDR3 protein: ASGAGDGYT
J gene: TRBJ1-2
V gene: TRBV7-9

CDR3 protein: ASSFGTGGDGYT
J gene: TRBJ1-2
V gene: TRBV12-3/TRBV12-4

CDR3 protein: ASSSIWDTQY
J gene: TRBJ2-3
V gene: TRBV7-9

CDR3 protein: ASSLAPAGGLYNEQF
J gene: TRBJ2-1
V gene: TRBV5-1

CDR3 protein: ATRSGGAHNEQF
J gene: TRBJ2-1
V gene: TRBV24-1

CDR3 protein: ASSLAPPSREQF
J gene: TRBJ2-1
V gene: TRBV13

CDR3 protein: ASSYRPISGTQY
J gene: TRBJ2-3
V gene: TRBV7-2

CDR3 protein: SVVPLGPLDEQF
J gene: TRBJ2-1
V gene: TRBV29-1

CDR3 protein: SGTSGSPYNEQF
J gene: TRBJ2-1
V gene: TRBV20-1

CDR3 protein: ASSVEHIPLDGANVLT
J gene: TRBJ2-6
V gene: TRBV9

CDR3 protein: ASLGRGQETQY
J gene: TRBJ2-5
V gene: TRBV12-3/TRBV12-4

CDR3 protein: ASSSSVNIQY
J gene: TRBJ2-4
V gene: TRBV6-2/TRBV6-3

CDR3 protein: SSLAVSTDTQY
J gene: TRBJ2-3
V gene: TRBV20-1

CDR3 protein: ASSQGDREIGEQF
J gene: TRBJ2-1
V gene: TRBV4-3

CDR3 protein: ASSEGLYDNEQY
J gene: TRBJ2-7
V gene: TRBV6-4

CDR3 protein: ASSFGSLTYEQY
J gene: TRBJ2-7
V gene: TRBV27

CDR3 protein: ASSEWGLAGSDTQY
J gene: TRBJ2-3
V gene: TRBV2

CDR3 protein: ASSFGEAGANVLT
J gene: TRBJ2-6
V gene: TRBV5-1

CDR3 protein: ASSQDGGAGYGYT
J gene: TRBJ1-2
V gene: TRBV4-3

CDR3 protein: ASSRRGGVYNEQY
J gene: TRBJ2-7
V gene: TRBV12-3/TRBV12-4

CDR3 protein: ASSQAGTLSYEQY
J gene: -
V gene: TRBV4-2

CDR3 protein: ASRVAGAYTDTQY
J gene: TRBJ2-3
V gene: TRBV2

CDR3 protein: ASSQDLTLGTQY
J gene: TRBJ2-3
V gene: TRBV4-3

CDR3 protein: ASSLGDRNQPQH
J gene: TRBJ1-5
V gene: TRBV7-2